The TCR beta chain under discussion was sequenced for a study of blood T cell repertoires in COVID-19. On the study more broadly: Sources were T cells, B-cell-depleted T cells, or PBMCs; the material itself was cDNA or gDNA.

In germline, CDR1 is MNHNY, CDR2 SVGAGI (reference sequence). This CDR3 is 16 amino acids long. The junction had 7 bases not matched to a gene; V was cut back by 4 bases and J by 4 bases. The protocol was immunoSEQ multiplex PCR, while the TCRdb copy is restricted to in-frame clones and leaves out a portion. This sample has approximately 300,000 clones, with around 82% found just once. This clone came up a few times. This receptor was obtained from a human donor with COVID-19, enrolled during active disease. The donor label of this sample is uncertain. Sequenced sample: peripheral blood. V is TRBV6-6 and J is TRBJ2-7; 13 nucleotides match TRBD2. Here the CDR3 reads CASSSPGTSGTYEQYF. Here the CDR3 DNA reads TGTGCCAGCAGTTCACCCGGGACTAGCGGGACTTACGAGCAGTACTTC.